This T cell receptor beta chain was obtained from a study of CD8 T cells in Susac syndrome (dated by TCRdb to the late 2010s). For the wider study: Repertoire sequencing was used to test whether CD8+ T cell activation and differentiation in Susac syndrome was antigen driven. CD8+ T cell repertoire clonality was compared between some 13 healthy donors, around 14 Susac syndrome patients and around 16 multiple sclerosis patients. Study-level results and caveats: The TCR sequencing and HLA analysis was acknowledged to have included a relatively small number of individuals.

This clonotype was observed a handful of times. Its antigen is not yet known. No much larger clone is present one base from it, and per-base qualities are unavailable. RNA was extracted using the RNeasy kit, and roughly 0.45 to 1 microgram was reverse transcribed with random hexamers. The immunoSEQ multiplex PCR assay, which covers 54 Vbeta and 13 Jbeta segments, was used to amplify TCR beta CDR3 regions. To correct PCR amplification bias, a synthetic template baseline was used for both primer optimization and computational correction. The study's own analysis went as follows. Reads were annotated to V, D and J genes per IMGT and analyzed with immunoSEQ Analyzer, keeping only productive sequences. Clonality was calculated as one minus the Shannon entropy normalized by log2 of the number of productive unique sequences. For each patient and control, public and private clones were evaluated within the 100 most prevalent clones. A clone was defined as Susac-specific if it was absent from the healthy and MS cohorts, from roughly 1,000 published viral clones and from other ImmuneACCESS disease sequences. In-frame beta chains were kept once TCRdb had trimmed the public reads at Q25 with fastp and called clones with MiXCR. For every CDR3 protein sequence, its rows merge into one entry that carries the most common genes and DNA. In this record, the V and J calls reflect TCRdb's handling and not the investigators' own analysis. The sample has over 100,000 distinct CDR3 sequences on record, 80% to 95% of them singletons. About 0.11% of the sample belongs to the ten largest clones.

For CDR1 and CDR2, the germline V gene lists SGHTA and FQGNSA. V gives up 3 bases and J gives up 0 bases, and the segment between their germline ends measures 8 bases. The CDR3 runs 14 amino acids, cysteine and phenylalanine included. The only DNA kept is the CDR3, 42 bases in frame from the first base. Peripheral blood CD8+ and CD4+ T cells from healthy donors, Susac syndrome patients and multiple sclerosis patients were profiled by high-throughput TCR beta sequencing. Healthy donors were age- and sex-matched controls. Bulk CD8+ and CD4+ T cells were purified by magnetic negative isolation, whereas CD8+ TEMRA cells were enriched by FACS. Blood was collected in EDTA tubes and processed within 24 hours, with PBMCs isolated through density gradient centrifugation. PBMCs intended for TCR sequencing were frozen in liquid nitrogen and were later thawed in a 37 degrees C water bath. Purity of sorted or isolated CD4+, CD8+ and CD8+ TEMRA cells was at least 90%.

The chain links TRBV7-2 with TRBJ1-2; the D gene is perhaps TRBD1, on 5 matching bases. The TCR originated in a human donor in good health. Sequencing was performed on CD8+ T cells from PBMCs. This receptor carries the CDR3 CASSFTTANYGYTF. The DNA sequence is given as TGTGCCAGCAGCTTTACGACAGCTAACTATGGCTACACCTTC. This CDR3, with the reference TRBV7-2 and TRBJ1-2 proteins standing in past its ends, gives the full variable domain GAGVSQSPSNKVTEKGKDVELRCDPISGHTALYWYRQSLGQGLEFLIYFQGNSAPDKSGLPSDRFSAERTGGSVSTLTIQRTQQEDSAVYLCASSFTTANYGYTFGSGTRLTVV.